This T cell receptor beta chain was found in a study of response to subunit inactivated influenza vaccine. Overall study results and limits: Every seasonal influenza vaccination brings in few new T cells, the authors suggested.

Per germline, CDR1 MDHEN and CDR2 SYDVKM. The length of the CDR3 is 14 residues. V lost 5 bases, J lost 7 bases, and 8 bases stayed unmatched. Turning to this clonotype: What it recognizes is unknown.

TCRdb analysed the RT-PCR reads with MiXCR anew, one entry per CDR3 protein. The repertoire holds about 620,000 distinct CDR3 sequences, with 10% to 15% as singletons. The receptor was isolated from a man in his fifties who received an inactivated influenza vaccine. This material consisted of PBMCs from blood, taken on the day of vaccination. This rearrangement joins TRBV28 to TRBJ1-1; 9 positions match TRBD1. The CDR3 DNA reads TGTGCCAGCAGTATACAGGGGGCGCGAGGTGAAGCTTTCTTT. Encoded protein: CASSIQGARGEAFF. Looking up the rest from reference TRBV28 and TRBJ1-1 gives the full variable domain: DVKVTQSSRYLVKRTGEKVFLECVQDMDHENMFWYRQDPGLGLRLIYFSYDVKMKEKGDIPEGYSVSREKKERFSLILESASTNQTSMYLCASSIQGARGEAFFGQGTRLTVV.